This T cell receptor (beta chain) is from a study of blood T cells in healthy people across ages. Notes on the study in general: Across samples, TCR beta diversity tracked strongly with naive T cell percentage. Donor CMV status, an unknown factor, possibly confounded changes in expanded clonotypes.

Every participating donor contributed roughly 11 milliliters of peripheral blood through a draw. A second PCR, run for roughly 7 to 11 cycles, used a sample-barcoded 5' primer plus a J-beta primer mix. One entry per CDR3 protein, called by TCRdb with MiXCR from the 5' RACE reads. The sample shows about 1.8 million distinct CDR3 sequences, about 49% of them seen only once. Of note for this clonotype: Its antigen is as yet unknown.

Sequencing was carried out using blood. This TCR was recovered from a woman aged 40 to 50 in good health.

CDR3: CASSPKNRGTSGGSYEQYF. The CDR3 nucleotides are TGTGCCAGCAGCCCCAAAAATCGGGGAACTAGCGGGGGTTCCTACGAGCAGTACTTC. The V call is TRBV7-9, the J call TRBJ2-7; 11 positions agree with TRBD2. Trimming took 5 bases from V and 1 from J; bases not matched to a gene: 16. This CDR3 contains 19 residues. Germline assignment: CDR1 SEHNR and CDR2 FQNEAQ (reference sequence).